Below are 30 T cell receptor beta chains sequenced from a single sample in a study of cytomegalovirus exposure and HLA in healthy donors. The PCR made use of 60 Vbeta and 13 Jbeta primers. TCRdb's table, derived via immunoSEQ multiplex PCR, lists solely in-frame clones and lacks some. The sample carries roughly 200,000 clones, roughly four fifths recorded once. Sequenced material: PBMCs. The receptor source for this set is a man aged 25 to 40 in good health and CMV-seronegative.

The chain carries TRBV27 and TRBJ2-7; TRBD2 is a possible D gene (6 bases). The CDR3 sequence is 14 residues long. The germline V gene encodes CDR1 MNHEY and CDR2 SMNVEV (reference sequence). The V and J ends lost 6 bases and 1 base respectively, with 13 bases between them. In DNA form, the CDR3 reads TGTGCCAGCAGGGGCGGGATGTGGTCCTACGAGCAGTACTTC. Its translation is CASRGGMWSYEQYF.

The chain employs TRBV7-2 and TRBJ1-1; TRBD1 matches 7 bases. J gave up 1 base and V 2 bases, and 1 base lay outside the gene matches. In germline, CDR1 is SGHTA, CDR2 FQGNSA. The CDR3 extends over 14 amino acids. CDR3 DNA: TGTGCCAGCAGCTTAAGGACAGGGAACACTGAAGCTTTCTTT. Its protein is CASSLRTGNTEAFF.

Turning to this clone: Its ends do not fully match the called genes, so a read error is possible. Here the CDR3 DNA reads TGTGCCTGGAGTACATCAGGGTTGAATTTT. It yields the protein CAWSTSGLNF. The rearrangement uses TRBV30 and TRBJ2-3; weak D call: TRBD1 (5 bases). This CDR3 is built from 10 residues. Germline V lookup: CDR1 GTSNPN, CDR2 SVGIG (reference sequence).

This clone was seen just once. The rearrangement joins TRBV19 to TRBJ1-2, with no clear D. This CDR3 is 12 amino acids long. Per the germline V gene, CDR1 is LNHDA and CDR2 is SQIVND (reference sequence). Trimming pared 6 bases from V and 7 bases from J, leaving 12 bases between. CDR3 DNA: TGTGCCAGTAGCGCCGGGGTCGGTGGCTACACCTTC. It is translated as CASSAGVGGYTF. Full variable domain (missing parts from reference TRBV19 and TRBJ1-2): DGGITQSPKYLFRKEGQNVTLSCEQNLNHDAMYWYRQDPGQGLRLIYYSQIVNDFQKGDIAEGYSVSREKKESFPLTVTSAQKNPTAFYLCASSAGVGGYTFGSGTRLTVV.

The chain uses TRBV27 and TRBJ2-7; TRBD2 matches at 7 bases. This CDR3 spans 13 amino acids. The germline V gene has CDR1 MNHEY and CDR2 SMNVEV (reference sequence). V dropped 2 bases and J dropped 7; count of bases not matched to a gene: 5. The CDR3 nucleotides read TGTGCCAGCAGTTTAGGCGGGAGCGGTGAGCAGTACTTC. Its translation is CASSLGGSGEQYF.

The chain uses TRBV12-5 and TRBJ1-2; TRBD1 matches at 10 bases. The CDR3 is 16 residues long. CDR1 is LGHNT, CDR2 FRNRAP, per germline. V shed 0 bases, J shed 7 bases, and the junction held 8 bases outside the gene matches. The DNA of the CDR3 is TGTGCTAGTGGTTTGGTCCTAGGACAGGGGGGATTTGGCTACACCTTC. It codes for CASGLVLGQGGFGYTF.

The DNA of the CDR3 is TGTGCCAGCAGACAAGACAGGGAGGCTCAGCCCCAGCATTTT. Translation: CASRQDREAQPQHF. The chain links TRBV6-5 to TRBJ1-5, with 7 bases identical to TRBD1. Unmatched junction bases numbered 8, after V lost 6 bases and J lost 6 bases. The CDR3 spans 14 residues. CDR1 is MNHEY, CDR2 SVGAGI, per germline.

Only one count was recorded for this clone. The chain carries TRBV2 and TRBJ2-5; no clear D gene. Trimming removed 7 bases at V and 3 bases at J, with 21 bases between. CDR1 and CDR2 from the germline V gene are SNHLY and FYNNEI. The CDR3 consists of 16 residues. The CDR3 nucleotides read TGTGCCAGCACCCGCGGCTCCTCCGGCTCCAAAGAGACCCAGTACTTC. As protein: CASTRGSSGSKETQYF.

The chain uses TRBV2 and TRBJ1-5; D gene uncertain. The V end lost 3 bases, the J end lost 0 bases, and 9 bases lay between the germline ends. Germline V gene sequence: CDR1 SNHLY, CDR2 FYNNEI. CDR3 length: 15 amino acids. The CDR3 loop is CASSDGRNSNQPQHF. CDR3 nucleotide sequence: TGTGCCAGCAGTGATGGGCGTAATAGCAATCAGCCCCAGCATTTT.

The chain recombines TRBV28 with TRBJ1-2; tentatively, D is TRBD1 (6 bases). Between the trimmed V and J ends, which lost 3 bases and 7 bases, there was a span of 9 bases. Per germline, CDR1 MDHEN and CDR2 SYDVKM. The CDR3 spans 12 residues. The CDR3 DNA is TGTGCCAGCAGTTTGGTCAGGGGTGGCTACACCTTC. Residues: CASSLVRGGYTF.

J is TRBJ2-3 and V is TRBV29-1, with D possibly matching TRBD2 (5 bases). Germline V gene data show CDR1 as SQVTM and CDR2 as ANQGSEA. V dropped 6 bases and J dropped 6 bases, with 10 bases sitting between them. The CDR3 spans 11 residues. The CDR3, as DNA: TGCAGCGTCCCACTAGGCGATACGCAGTATTTT. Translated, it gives CSVPLGDTQYF.

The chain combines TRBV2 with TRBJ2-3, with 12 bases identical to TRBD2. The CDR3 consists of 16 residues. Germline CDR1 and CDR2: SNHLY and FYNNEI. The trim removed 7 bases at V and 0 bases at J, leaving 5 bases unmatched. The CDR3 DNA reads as TGTGCCAGCAACCTACTAGCGGGAGGAAGCACAGATACGCAGTATTTT. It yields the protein CASNLLAGGSTDTQYF.

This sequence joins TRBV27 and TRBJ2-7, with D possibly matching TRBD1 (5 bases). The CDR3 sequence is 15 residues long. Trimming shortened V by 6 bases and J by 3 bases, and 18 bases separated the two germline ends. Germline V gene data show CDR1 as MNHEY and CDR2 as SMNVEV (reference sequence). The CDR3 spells CASSPLDFGHYEQYF. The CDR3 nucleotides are TGTGCCAGCAGCCCTTTGGATTTTGGACACTACGAGCAGTACTTC.

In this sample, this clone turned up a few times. The CDR3 DNA sequence: TGTGCCAGCAGTCCAGGCTATGGCTACACCTTC. Amino acid sequence: CASSPGYGYTF. The V call is TRBV27, the J call TRBJ1-2; unclear D gene. The CDR3 is made up of 11 amino acids. Trimming shortened V by 5 bases and J by 4 bases, and 5 bases separated the two germline ends. The germline V gene has CDR1 MNHEY and CDR2 SMNVEV (reference sequence).

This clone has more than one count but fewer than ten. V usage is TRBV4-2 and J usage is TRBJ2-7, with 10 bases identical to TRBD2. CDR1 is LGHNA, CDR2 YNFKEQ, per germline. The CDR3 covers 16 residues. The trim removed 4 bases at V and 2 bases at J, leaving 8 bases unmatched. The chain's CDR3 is CASSRSIAGGPYEQYF. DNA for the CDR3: TGTGCCAGCAGCCGATCGATAGCGGGAGGCCCCTACGAGCAGTACTTC.

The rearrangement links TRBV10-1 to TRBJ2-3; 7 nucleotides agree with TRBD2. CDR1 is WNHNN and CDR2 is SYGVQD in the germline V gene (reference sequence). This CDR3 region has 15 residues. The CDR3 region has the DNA TGCGGGGGGGGGAGGCAGAAACATTGCACAGATACGCAGTATTTT. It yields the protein CGGGRQKHCTDTQYF.

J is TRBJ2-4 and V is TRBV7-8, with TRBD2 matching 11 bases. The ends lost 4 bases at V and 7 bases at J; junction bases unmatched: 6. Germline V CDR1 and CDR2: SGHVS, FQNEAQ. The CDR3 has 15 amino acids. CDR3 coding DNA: TGTGCCAGCAGCTCGGGACTAGCGGAGGGGAACATTCAGTACTTC. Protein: CASSSGLAEGNIQYF.

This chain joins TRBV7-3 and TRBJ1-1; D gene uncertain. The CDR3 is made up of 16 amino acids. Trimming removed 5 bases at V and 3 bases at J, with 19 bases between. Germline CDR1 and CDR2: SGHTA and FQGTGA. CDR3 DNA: TGTGCCAGCAGCCCCCTCGGTAGGGAGGTGGACACTGAAGCTTTCTTT. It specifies CASSPLGREVDTEAFF. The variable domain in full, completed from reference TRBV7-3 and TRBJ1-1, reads GAGVSQTPSNKVTEKGKYVELRCDPISGHTALYWYRQSLGQGPEFLIYFQGTGAADDSGLPNDRFFAVRPEGSVSTLKIQRTERGDSAVYLCASSPLGREVDTEAFFGQGTRLTVV.

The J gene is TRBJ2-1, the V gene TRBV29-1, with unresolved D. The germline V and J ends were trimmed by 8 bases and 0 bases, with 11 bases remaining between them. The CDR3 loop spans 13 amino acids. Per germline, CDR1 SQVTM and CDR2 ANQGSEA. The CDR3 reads CSLMADSYNEQFF. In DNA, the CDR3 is TGCAGCCTTATGGCTGACTCCTACAATGAGCAGTTCTTC.

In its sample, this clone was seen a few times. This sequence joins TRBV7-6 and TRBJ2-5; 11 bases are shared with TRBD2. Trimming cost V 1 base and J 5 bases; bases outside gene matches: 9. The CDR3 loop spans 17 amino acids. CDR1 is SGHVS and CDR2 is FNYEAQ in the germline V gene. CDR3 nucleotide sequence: TGTGCCAGCAGCTTAGTAGTAGCGGGAGGGCCCGGGGAGACCCAGTACTTC. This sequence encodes CASSLVVAGGPGETQYF.

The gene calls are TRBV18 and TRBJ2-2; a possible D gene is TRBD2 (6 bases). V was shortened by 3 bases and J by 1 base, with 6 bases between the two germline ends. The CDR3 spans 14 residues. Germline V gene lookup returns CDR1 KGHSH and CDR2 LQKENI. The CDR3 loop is CASSPGGNTGELFF. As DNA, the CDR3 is TGTGCCAGCTCACCGGGGGGGAACACCGGGGAGCTGTTTTTT. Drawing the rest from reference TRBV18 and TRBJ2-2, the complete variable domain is NAGVMQNPRHLVRRRGQEARLRCSPMKGHSHVYWYRQLPEEGLKFMVYLQKENIIDESGMPKERFSAEFPKEGPSILRIQQVVRGDSAAYFCASSPGGNTGELFFGEGSRLTVL.

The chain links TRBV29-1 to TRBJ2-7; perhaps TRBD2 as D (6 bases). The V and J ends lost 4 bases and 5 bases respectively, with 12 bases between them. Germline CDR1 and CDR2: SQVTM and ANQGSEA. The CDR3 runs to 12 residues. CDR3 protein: CSVGRGEDEQYF. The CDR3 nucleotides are TGCAGCGTTGGCAGAGGGGAGGACGAGCAGTACTTC.

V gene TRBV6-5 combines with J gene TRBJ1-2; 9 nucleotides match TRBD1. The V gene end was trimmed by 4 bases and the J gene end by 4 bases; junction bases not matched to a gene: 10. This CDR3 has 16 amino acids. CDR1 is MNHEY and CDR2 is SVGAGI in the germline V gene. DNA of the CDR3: TGTGCCAGCAGTTTAGACCGGGACAGGGCCGGCTATGGCTACACCTTC. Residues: CASSLDRDRAGYGYTF.

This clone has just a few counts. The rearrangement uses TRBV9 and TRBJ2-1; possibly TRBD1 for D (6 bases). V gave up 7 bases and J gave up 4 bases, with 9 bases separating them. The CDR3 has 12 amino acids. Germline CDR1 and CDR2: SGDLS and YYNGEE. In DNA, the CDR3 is TGTGCCAGCGGACAGACATACAATGAGCAGTTCTTC. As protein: CASGQTYNEQFF.

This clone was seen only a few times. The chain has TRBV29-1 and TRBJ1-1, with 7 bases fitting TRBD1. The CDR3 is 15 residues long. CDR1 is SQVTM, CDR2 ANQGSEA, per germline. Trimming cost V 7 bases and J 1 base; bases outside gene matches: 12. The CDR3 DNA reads TGCAGCGCAAGACAGGGTTTAAACCCGAACACTGAAGCTTTCTTT. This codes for CSARQGLNPNTEAFF.

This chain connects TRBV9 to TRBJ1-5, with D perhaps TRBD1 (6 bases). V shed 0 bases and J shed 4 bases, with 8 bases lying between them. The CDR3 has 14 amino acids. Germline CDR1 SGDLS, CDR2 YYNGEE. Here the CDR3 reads CASSVGRGNQPQHF. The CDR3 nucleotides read TGTGCCAGCAGCGTAGGCAGGGGAAATCAGCCCCAGCATTTT.

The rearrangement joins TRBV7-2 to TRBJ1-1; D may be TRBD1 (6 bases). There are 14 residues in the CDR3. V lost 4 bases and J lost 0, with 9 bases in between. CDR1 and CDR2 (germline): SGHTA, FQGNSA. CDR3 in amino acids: CASSWDNMNTEAFF. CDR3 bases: TGTGCCAGCAGCTGGGACAACATGAACACTGAAGCTTTCTTT.

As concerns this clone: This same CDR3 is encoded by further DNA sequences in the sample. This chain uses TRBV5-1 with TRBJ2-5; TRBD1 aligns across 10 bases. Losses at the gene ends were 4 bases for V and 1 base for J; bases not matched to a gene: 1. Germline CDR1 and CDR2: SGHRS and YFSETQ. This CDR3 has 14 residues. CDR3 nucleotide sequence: TGCGCCAGCAGCCGGACAGGGGGCCAAGAGACCCAGTACTTC. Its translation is CASSRTGGQETQYF.

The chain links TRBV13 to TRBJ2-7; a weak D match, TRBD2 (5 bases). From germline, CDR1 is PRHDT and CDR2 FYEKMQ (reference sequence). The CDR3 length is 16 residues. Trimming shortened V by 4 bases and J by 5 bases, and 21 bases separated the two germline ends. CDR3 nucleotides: TGTGCCAGCAGCTACAGACTGAGGGTTCTCCCCCACGAGCAGTACTTC. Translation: CASSYRLRVLPHEQYF. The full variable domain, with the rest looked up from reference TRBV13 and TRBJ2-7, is AAGVIQSPRHLIKEKRETATLKCYPIPRHDTVYWYQQGPGQDPQFLISFYEKMQSDKGSIPDRFSAQQFSDYHSELNMSSLELGDSALYFCASSYRLRVLPHEQYFGPGTRLTVT.

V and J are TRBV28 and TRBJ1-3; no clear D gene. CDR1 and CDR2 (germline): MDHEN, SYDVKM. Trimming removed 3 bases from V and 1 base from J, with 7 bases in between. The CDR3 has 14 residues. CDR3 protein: CASSFTTSGNTIYF. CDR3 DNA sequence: TGTGCCAGCAGTTTTACTACGTCTGGAAACACCATATATTTT.